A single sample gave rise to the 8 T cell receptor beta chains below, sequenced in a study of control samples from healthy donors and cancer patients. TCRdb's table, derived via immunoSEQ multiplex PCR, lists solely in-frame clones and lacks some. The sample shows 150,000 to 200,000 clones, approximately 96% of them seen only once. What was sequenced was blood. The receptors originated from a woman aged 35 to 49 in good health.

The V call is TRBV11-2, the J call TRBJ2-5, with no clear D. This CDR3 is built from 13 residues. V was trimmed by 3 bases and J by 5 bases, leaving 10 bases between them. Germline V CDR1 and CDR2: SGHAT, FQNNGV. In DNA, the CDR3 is TGTGCCAGCAGCTTCGACACTTGGGAGACCCAGTACTTC. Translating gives CASSFDTWETQYF. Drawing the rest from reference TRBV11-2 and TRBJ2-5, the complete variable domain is EAGVAQSPRYKIIEKRQSVAFWCNPISGHATLYWYQQILGQGPKLLIQFQNNGVVDDSQLPKDRFSAERLKGVDSTLKIQPAKLEDSAVYLCASSFDTWETQYFGPGTRLLVL.

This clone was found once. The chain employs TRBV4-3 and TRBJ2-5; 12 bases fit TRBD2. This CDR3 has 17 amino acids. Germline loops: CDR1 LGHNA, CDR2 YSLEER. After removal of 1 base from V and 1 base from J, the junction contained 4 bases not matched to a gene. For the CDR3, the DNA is TGCGCCAGCAGCCAAGGGCGACTAGCGGGAGTCCAAGAGACCCAGTACTTC. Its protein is CASSQGRLAGVQETQYF.

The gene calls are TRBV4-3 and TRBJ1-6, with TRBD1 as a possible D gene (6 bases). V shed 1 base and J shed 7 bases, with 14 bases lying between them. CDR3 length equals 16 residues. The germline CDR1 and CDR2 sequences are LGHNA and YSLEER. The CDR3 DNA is TGCGCCAGCAGCCAAGCCCAGGGGCCACGGAATTCACCCCTCCACTTT. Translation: CASSQAQGPRNSPLHF.

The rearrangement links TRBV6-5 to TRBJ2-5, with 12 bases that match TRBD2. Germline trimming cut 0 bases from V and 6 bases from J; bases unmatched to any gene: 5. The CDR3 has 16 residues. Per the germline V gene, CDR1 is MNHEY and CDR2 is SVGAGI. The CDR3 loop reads CASSYSPGLAGQTQYF. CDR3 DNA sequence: TGTGCCAGCAGTTACTCTCCGGGACTAGCGGGCCAGACCCAGTACTTC.

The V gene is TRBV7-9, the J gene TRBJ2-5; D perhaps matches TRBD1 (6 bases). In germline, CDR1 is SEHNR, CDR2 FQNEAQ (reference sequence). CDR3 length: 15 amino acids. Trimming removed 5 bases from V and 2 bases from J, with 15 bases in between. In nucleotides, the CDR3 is TGTGCCAGCAGCCTCCCCGCAGGGGTTCAAGAGACCCAGTACTTC. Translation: CASSLPAGVQETQYF.

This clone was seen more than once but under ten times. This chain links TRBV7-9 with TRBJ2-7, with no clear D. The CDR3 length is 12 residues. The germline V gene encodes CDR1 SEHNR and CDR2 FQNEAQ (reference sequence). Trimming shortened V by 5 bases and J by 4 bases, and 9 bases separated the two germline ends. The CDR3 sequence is CASSQQAYEQYF. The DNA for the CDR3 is TGTGCCAGCAGCCAGCAGGCGTACGAGCAGTACTTC.

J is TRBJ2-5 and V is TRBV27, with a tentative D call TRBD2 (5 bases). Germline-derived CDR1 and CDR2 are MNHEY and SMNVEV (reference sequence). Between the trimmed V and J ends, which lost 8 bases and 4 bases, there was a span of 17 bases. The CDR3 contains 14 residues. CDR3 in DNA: TGTGCCAGCTCCCCGAGGGATGCGAGAGAGACCCAGTACTTC. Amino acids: CASSPRDARETQYF.

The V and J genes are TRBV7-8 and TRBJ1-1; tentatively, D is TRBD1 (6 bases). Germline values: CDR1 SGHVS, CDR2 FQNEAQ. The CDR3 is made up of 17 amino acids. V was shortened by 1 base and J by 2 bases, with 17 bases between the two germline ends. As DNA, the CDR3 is TGTGCCAGCAGCTTAGTTTTCGGGGGCGCGAGTAACACTGAAGCTTTCTTT. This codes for CASSLVFGGASNTEAFF.